This entry features one TCR beta chain sequence. CDR1 is LNHNV and CDR2 is YYDKDF in the germline V gene (reference sequence). The CDR3 has 14 amino acids. The germline V and J ends were trimmed by 3 bases and 3 bases, with 12 bases remaining between them. This record belongs to a study of somatic mutations in cytotoxic T cells in rheumatoid arthritis. Study at large: Patient blood (less than 33 ml EDTA) was drawn right after diagnosis, before any treatment. Several of the V beta antibody-stained T-cell populations were flow-sorted at nearly 100% purity; V beta1+ cells were among them and were sequenced for TCRB.

Only in-frame clones appear in the TCRdb table, and some are missing; sequencing was by immunoSEQ multiplex PCR. The table has about 11,000 clones, approximately 71% seen once. V usage is TRBV15 and J usage is TRBJ2-7; D is possibly TRBD1 (7 bases). The source of this sequence is an adult with rheumatoid arthritis. Sequencing was performed on CD8+ T cells sorted from blood. The CDR3 spells CATSREGTDYEQYF. CDR3 in DNA: TGTGCCACCAGCAGGGAGGGGACAGACTACGAGCAGTACTTC.